This T cell receptor (beta chain) was recovered during a study of T cell responses to AZD1222 COVID-19 vaccine. The germline CDR1 and CDR2 sequences are GTSNPN and SVGIG (reference sequence). This CDR3 has 15 amino acids. The ends were cut back, 0 bases at V and 2 bases at J, with 12 bases in the middle. General study points: A mostly white British donor set with more females was recruited, and clonal diversity was possibly underestimated. Rises in breadth and depth of Spike-specific TCRs came after two AZD1222 doses. In the spike-specific TCR repertoire, nearly half reportedly target unmutated variant regions. Only a handful of AZD1222 recipients, about six in all, had baseline seropositivity.

In the case of this clone: The target antigen is unknown.

Clones were read by immunoSEQ multiplex PCR, and TCRdb kept only the in-frame ones, dropping some. The sample has 150,000 to 180,000 clones, around nine tenths seen once. The V gene is TRBV30, the J gene TRBJ2-3, with a tentative D call TRBD2 (6 bases). This specimen consisted of peripheral blood, obtained 28 days after the second AZD1222 dose. The TCR was taken from an adult who received the AZD1222 COVID-19 vaccine. The CDR3 nucleotides are TGTGCCTGGAGTGTAAAGGGACTTCTCACAGATACGCAGTATTTT. It encodes CAWSVKGLLTDTQYF.